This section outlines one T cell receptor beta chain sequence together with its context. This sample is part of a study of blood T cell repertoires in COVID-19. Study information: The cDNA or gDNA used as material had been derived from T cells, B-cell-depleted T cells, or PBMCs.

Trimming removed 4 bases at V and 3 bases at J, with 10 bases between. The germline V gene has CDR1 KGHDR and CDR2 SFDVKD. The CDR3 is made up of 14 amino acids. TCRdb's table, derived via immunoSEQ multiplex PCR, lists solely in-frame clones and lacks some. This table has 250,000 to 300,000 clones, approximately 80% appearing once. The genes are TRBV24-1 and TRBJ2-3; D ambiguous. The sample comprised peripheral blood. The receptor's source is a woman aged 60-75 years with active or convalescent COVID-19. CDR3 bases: TGTGCCACCAGTGACCCGACGAGGACAGATACGCAGTATTTT. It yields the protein CATSDPTRTDTQYF.